Listed below are T cell receptor beta chains from one sample, sequenced in a study of blood T cell repertoires in COVID-19. Some clones are missing from TCRdb's copy, which holds only in-frame ones; the method was immunoSEQ multiplex PCR. The sample has about 140,000 clones, approximately 88% seen once. The sample consisted of PBMCs or T cells enriched from blood (not recorded which). The receptors stem from a man aged 40-49 years with acute COVID-19. CDR3s include the opening cysteine and the closing phenylalanine or tryptophan. The order of the fields is clone size, V gene, J gene, D gene, CDR3 protein, CDR3 DNA. A D gene is named only where the DNA matches it firmly. Only some rows state a clone size, as once, few, many or a class for expanded clones.

size: .; V: TRBV24-1; J: TRBJ1-6; D: TRBD1; CDR3: CATSDLPRTGKEGNSPLHF; DNA: TGTGCCACCAGTGATCTACCCCGGACAGGGAAAGAGGGAAATTCACCCCTCCACTTT
size: .; V: TRBV7-9; J: TRBJ2-7; D: TRBD2; CDR3: CASSPEGSGDSYEQYF; DNA: TGTGCCAGCAGCCCCGAGGGAAGCGGGGACTCCTACGAGCAGTACTTC
size: .; V: TRBV30; J: TRBJ2-1; D: TRBD2; CDR3: CAWRGLAGRGEQFF; DNA: TGTGCCTGGAGGGGACTAGCGGGACGTGGTGAGCAGTTCTTC
size: .; V: TRBV4-3; J: TRBJ2-7; D: .; CDR3: CASSQDPARGAIYEQYF; DNA: TGCGCCAGCAGCCAAGACCCCGCACGGGGGGCGATCTACGAGCAGTACTTC
size: .; V: TRBV11-2; J: TRBJ2-3; D: TRBD2; CDR3: CASSSSGLAGGTDTQYF; DNA: TGTGCCAGCAGCTCGTCCGGACTAGCGGGGGGCACAGATACGCAGTATTTT
size: many; V: TRBV7-9; J: TRBJ2-1; D: .; CDR3: CASSLGNYAYNEQFF; DNA: TGTGCCAGCAGCTTAGGGAACTACGCCTACAATGAGCAGTTCTTC
size: .; V: TRBV4-3; J: TRBJ2-2; D: .; CDR3: CASSHSANTGELFF; DNA: TGCGCCAGCAGCCACTCTGCGAACACCGGGGAGCTGTTTTTT
size: .; V: TRBV5-4; J: TRBJ1-6; D: TRBD1; CDR3: CASSTGQGEMASPLHF; DNA: TGTGCCAGCAGCACAGGACAGGGAGAGATGGCCTCACCCCTCCACTTT
size: .; V: TRBV11-3; J: TRBJ2-1; D: TRBD2; CDR3: CASSHSASGAKSSYNEQFF; DNA: TGTGCCAGCAGCCATTCGGCCAGCGGGGCAAAAAGCTCCTACAATGAGCAGTTCTTC
size: .; V: TRBV29-1; J: TRBJ1-1; D: .; CDR3: CSVVQTEAFF; DNA: TGCAGCGTTGTCCAGACTGAAGCTTTCTTT
size: few; V: TRBV5-8; J: TRBJ2-7; D: TRBD2; CDR3: CASSSGLAVHSYEQYF; DNA: TGTGCCAGCAGCTCGGGACTAGCGGTTCACTCCTACGAGCAGTACTTC
size: few; V: TRBV24-1; J: TRBJ2-3; D: .; CDR3: CATSDFRVGGDQDTQYF; DNA: TGTGCCACCAGTGATTTCAGGGTCGGAGGGGACCAGGATACGCAGTATTTT
size: .; V: TRBV9; J: TRBJ1-2; D: .; CDR3: CASSEGRGARGYTF; DNA: TGTGCCAGCAGCGAGGGGCGTGGGGCTCGTGGCTACACCTTC
size: .; V: TRBV12-3/TRBV12-4; J: TRBJ1-2; D: .; CDR3: CASSYPGGVGYTF; DNA: TGTGCCAGCAGTTACCCCGGGGGGGTTGGCTACACCTTC
size: .; V: TRBV10-2; J: TRBJ1-2; D: TRBD1; CDR3: CASSELRWGQGDYGYTF; DNA: TGCGCCAGCAGTGAACTACGGTGGGGACAGGGAGACTATGGCTACACCTTC
size: .; V: TRBV4-2; J: TRBJ2-3; D: TRBD1; CDR3: CASSPREGLGTGVTDTQYF; DNA: TGTGCCAGCAGCCCCAGAGAGGGCCTCGGGACAGGGGTTACAGATACGCAGTATTTT
size: .; V: TRBV27; J: TRBJ1-1; D: .; CDR3: CASNRVPELNTEAFF; DNA: TGTGCCAGCAACCGGGTCCCTGAATTGAACACTGAAGCTTTCTTT
size: .; V: TRBV7-2; J: TRBJ2-7; D: TRBD2; CDR3: CASGGDYEQYF; DNA: TGTGCCTCTGGGGGGGACTACGAGCAGTACTTC
size: .; V: TRBV4-2; J: TRBJ1-2; D: TRBD1; CDR3: CASSQTRQGAGYTF; DNA: TGTGCCAGCAGCCAAACTCGACAGGGGGCGGGCTACACCTTC
size: .; V: TRBV19; J: TRBJ1-6; D: .; CDR3: CASSLQGLGGAVQSPLHF; DNA: TGTGCCAGTAGTTTGCAGGGGCTTGGTGGGGCGGTCCAATCACCCCTCCACTTT
size: .; V: TRBV7-2; J: TRBJ1-1; D: TRBD1; CDR3: CASTRQGYTEAFF; DNA: TGTGCCAGCACCCGACAGGGGTACACTGAAGCTTTCTTT
size: .; V: TRBV3-1/TRBV3-2; J: TRBJ2-7; D: .; CDR3: CASSQGWLGGPVYEQYF; DNA: TGTGCCAGCAGCCAAGGGTGGTTAGGGGGACCCGTCTACGAGCAGTACTTC
size: .; V: TRBV18; J: TRBJ2-7; D: .; CDR3: CASSPLTGVDEQYF; DNA: TGTGCCAGCTCACCATTAACAGGTGTTGACGAGCAGTACTTC
size: .; V: TRBV4-3; J: TRBJ2-3; D: .; CDR3: CASSQEHRRSADTQYF; DNA: TGCGCCAGCAGCCAAGAGCACCGAAGGAGTGCAGATACGCAGTATTTT
size: .; V: TRBV5-5; J: TRBJ1-4; D: .; CDR3: CASSLDGTLEEREKLFF; DNA: TGTGCCAGCAGCTTGGACGGGACACTGGAGGAAAGGGAAAAACTGTTTTTT
size: .; V: TRBV28; J: TRBJ1-2; D: .; CDR3: CASKGGGYGYTF; DNA: TGTGCCAGCAAGGGCGGGGGCTATGGCTACACCTTC
size: .; V: TRBV7-2; J: TRBJ2-2; D: .; CDR3: CASSLGRGTGELFF; DNA: TGTGCCAGCAGCTTGGGCCGGGGGACCGGGGAGCTGTTTTTT
size: once; V: TRBV28; J: TRBJ1-5; D: TRBD1; CDR3: CATIGDRDNQPQHF; DNA: TGTGCCACCATAGGGGACAGGGACAATCAGCCCCAGCATTTT
size: .; V: TRBV10-3; J: TRBJ2-3; D: .; CDR3: CAISETDNTDTQYF; DNA: TGTGCCATCAGTGAGACAGATAATACAGATACGCAGTATTTT
size: few; V: TRBV4-1; J: TRBJ2-3; D: .; CDR3: CASSQEGLANPDTQYF; DNA: TGCGCCAGCAGCCAAGAGGGGCTAGCGAATCCAGATACGCAGTATTTT
size: .; V: TRBV6-5; J: TRBJ2-7; D: .; CDR3: CASIPGRYFYEQYF; DNA: TGTGCCAGCATTCCCGGTCGGTACTTCTACGAGCAGTACTTC
size: few; V: TRBV12-3/TRBV12-4; J: TRBJ2-7; D: .; CDR3: CASTSRSRNEQYF; DNA: TGTGCCAGCACCTCTCGATCCAGGAACGAGCAGTACTTC
size: .; V: TRBV28; J: TRBJ2-2; D: TRBD2; CDR3: CASSLSSGRGGELFF; DNA: TGTGCCAGCAGTCTCTCTAGCGGGAGGGGCGGGGAGCTGTTTTTT
size: .; V: TRBV24-1; J: TRBJ2-1; D: TRBD1; CDR3: CATSAGTGVINEQFF; DNA: TGTGCCACCAGTGCCGGGACAGGGGTAATCAATGAGCAGTTCTTC
size: .; V: TRBV5-6; J: TRBJ1-1; D: .; CDR3: CASSSTGMNTEAFF; DNA: TGTGCCAGCAGCTCGACAGGTATGAACACTGAAGCTTTCTTT
size: .; V: TRBV11-3; J: TRBJ2-2; D: .; CDR3: CASSLETGENTGELFF; DNA: TGTGCCAGCAGCTTAGAAACGGGGGAGAACACCGGGGAGCTGTTTTTT
size: once; V: TRBV24-1; J: TRBJ2-2; D: TRBD2; CDR3: CATSEHQAGGGIIGELFF; DNA: TGTGCCACCAGTGAGCATCAAGCCGGCGGGGGGATAATCGGGGAGCTGTTTTTT
size: .; V: TRBV27; J: TRBJ2-3; D: .; CDR3: CASSLSSGDGGTDTQYF; DNA: TGTGCCAGCAGTTTAAGCAGCGGAGACGGTGGCACAGATACGCAGTATTTT
size: .; V: TRBV5-4; J: TRBJ2-4; D: .; CDR3: CASSLASASRNIQYF; DNA: TGTGCCAGCAGCTTGGCCAGCGCCTCGAGGAACATTCAGTACTTC
size: .; V: TRBV28; J: TRBJ1-5; D: .; CDR3: CASSPAGSYSNQPQHF; DNA: TGTGCCAGCAGTCCAGCCGGGAGCTATAGCAATCAGCCCCAGCATTTT
size: .; V: TRBV7-9; J: TRBJ2-1; D: .; CDR3: CASSPGFYEQFF; DNA: TGTGCCAGCAGCCCCGGGTTCTATGAGCAGTTCTTC
size: .; V: TRBV19; J: TRBJ2-1; D: .; CDR3: CASRRGRWGEQFF; DNA: TGTGCCAGCCGTAGGGGGAGATGGGGTGAGCAGTTCTTC
size: few; V: TRBV30; J: TRBJ2-1; D: .; CDR3: CAWSVLLNNEQFF; DNA: TGTGCCTGGAGTGTTTTGCTAAACAATGAGCAGTTCTTC
size: .; V: TRBV28; J: TRBJ1-5; D: .; CDR3: CASSFRVIGYSNQPQHF; DNA: TGTGCCAGCAGTTTCAGGGTTATTGGGTATAGCAATCAGCCCCAGCATTTT
size: once; V: TRBV5-4; J: TRBJ2-5; D: TRBD2; CDR3: CASSLAVGGRAGETQYF; DNA: TGTGCCAGCAGCTTGGCCGTCGGGGGGAGGGCCGGAGAGACCCAGTACTTC
size: few; V: TRBV27; J: TRBJ2-1; D: TRBD1; CDR3: CASSLVGTGLYNEQFF; DNA: TGTGCCAGCAGTTTAGTGGGGACAGGGCTATACAATGAGCAGTTCTTC
size: .; V: TRBV28; J: TRBJ2-7; D: TRBD2; CDR3: CASGGTNVNYEQYF; DNA: TGTGCCAGCGGGGGGACTAACGTGAACTACGAGCAGTACTTC
size: .; V: TRBV19; J: TRBJ1-1; D: .; CDR3: CASRGGDPEAFF; DNA: TGTGCCAGCCGAGGGGGGGATCCTGAAGCTTTCTTT
size: .; V: TRBV6-1; J: TRBJ1-6; D: .; CDR3: CASSEARGDDSPLHF; DNA: TGTGCCAGCAGTGAAGCACGGGGGGACGATTCACCCCTCCACTTT
size: few; V: TRBV3-1/TRBV3-2; J: TRBJ2-2; D: TRBD2; CDR3: CASSQRLAGGGGTGELFF; DNA: TGTGCCAGCAGCCAACGACTAGCGGGAGGCGGGGGGACCGGGGAGCTGTTTTTT